One sample yielded the 25 T cell receptor beta chains listed below, sequenced in a study of blood T cell repertoires in COVID-19. Only in-frame clones appear in the TCRdb table, and some are missing; sequencing was by immunoSEQ multiplex PCR. The table records 80,000 to 95,000 clones, roughly 80% of them present only once. The source material was peripheral blood. These receptors all stem from a woman between 50 and 59 years old with acute or convalescent COVID-19.

The genes are TRBV12-3 or TRBV12-4 and TRBJ2-1, with D perhaps matching TRBD1 (6 bases). Trimming shortened V by 6 bases and J by 12 bases, and 18 bases separated the two germline ends. The length of the CDR3 is 13 residues. CDR3 coding DNA: TGTGCCAGCAGCCGTCTACAGGGTGGAGGGCAGTTCTTC. Amino acids: CASSRLQGGGQFF.

The chain employs TRBV7-2 and TRBJ2-5; TRBD1 matches at 8 bases. This CDR3 has 15 amino acids. The ends lost 6 bases at V and 5 bases at J; junction bases unmatched: 11. Per germline, CDR1 SGHTA and CDR2 FQGNSA. In nucleotides, the CDR3 is TGTGCCAGCAGTCTCACAGGGGGATCCGGGGAGACCCAGTACTTC. Translation gives CASSLTGGSGETQYF.

V is TRBV27 and J is TRBJ2-3; D gene uncertain. Germline values: CDR1 MNHEY, CDR2 SMNVEV (reference sequence). CDR3 length: 13 amino acids. Trimming took 6 bases from V and 2 from J, leaving 9 bases between them. The CDR3 nucleotides read TGTGCCAGCAGCCCCAGTAACACAGATACGCAGTATTTT. This codes for CASSPSNTDTQYF.

The chain carries TRBV6-2 or TRBV6-3 and TRBJ1-1; D is ambiguous. Per the germline V gene, CDR1 is MNHEY and CDR2 is SVGEGT. The CDR3 runs to 15 residues. The V end lost 0 bases, the J end lost 4 bases, and 12 bases lay between the germline ends. Here the CDR3 reads CASSYSSVGSTEAFF. The CDR3 DNA sequence: TGTGCCAGCAGTTACTCGAGTGTGGGGAGCACTGAAGCTTTCTTT.

This clone was observed a single time. The genes are TRBV28 and TRBJ1-2, with 8 positions matching TRBD1. The CDR3 runs 15 residues. Trimming at V came to 4 bases and at J to 4 bases, leaving 8 bases not matched to a gene. Germline CDR1 MDHEN, CDR2 SYDVKM. In nucleotides, the CDR3 is TGTGCCAGCAGTTGGGGGACAGGCCTGATCTATGGCTACACCTTC. Its protein product is CASSWGTGLIYGYTF.

This chain connects TRBV5-1 to TRBJ2-7; 10 positions match TRBD1. From germline, CDR1 is SGHRS and CDR2 YFSETQ. The length of the CDR3 is 15 residues. V was clipped by 2 bases and J by 2 bases; unmatched bases: 4. CDR3 DNA sequence: TGCGCCAGCAGCTTCGGACAGGGGGGACCCTACGAGCAGTACTTC. It yields the protein CASSFGQGGPYEQYF.

The V gene is TRBV7-2, the J gene TRBJ1-4, with D unclear. Germline-derived CDR1 and CDR2 are SGHTA and FQGNSA. Trimming removed 4 bases from V and 0 bases from J, with 12 bases in between. The CDR3 runs to 16 residues. This chain's CDR3 is CASSSRAGATNEKLFF. Here the CDR3 DNA reads TGTGCCAGCAGCTCCCGAGCGGGTGCAACTAATGAAAAACTGTTTTTT.

This rearrangement joins TRBV7-6 to TRBJ1-3; weak D call: TRBD1 (6 bases). This CDR3 has 14 amino acids. Germline-derived CDR1 and CDR2 are SGHVS and FNYEAQ. V was shortened by 8 bases and J by 0 bases, with 11 bases between the two germline ends. CDR3 DNA: TGTGCCAGCGGAGAGGGGGACTCTGGAAACACCATATATTTT. Translating gives CASGEGDSGNTIYF.

CDR3 residues: CASSLWDRNTEAFF. The CDR3 DNA follows: TGTGCCAGCAGCTTATGGGACAGGAACACTGAAGCTTTCTTT. V gene TRBV11-2 combines with J gene TRBJ1-1; TRBD1 matches at 7 bases. The CDR3 has 14 residues. The germline CDR1 and CDR2 sequences are SGHAT and FQNNGV. Losses at the gene ends were 2 bases for V and 1 base for J; bases not matched to a gene: 1. Drawing the rest from reference TRBV11-2 and TRBJ1-1, the complete variable domain is EAGVAQSPRYKIIEKRQSVAFWCNPISGHATLYWYQQILGQGPKLLIQFQNNGVVDDSQLPKDRFSAERLKGVDSTLKIQPAKLEDSAVYLCASSLWDRNTEAFFGQGTRLTVV.

This chain uses TRBV5-5 with TRBJ1-1, with D possibly matching TRBD1 (6 bases). CDR3 length: 13 residues. V lost 4 bases and J 4 bases, leaving 11 bases between the germline ends. Per germline, CDR1 SGHKS and CDR2 YYEKEE (reference sequence). CDR3 residues: CASSPRTATEAFF. The CDR3 bases are TGTGCCAGCAGCCCTCGGACAGCCACTGAAGCTTTCTTT.

V gene TRBV30 combines with J gene TRBJ1-3; TRBD1 might be the D (5 bases). Per the germline V gene, CDR1 is GTSNPN and CDR2 is SVGIG (reference sequence). V lost 8 bases and J lost 2, with 13 bases in between. The CDR3 loop spans 13 amino acids. In DNA, the CDR3 is TGTGCCACCTCCCCGACAGCTGGAAACACCATATATTTT. It encodes CATSPTAGNTIYF.

The rearrangement joins TRBV11-2 to TRBJ1-2; 8 nucleotides line up with TRBD1. V gave up 1 base and J gave up 2 bases; unmatched junction bases: 3. There are 15 residues in the CDR3. Germline assignment: CDR1 SGHAT and CDR2 FQNNGV. CDR3: CASSLGQGRNYGYTF. In DNA, the CDR3 is TGTGCCAGCAGCTTAGGACAGGGGCGGAACTATGGCTACACCTTC.

The chain joins TRBV6-4 to TRBJ2-6; 7 bases are a match to TRBD1. CDR3 length: 17 amino acids. Germline CDR1 MRHNA, CDR2 SNTAGT. With 6 bases clipped from V and 0 bases from J, the junction kept 8 bases outside the gene matches. The CDR3 DNA sequence: TGTGCCAGCAGCTCGGGACAGCAGCTCTCTGGGGCCAACGTCCTGACTTTC. This codes for CASSSGQQLSGANVLTF.

This chain connects TRBV5-5 to TRBJ1-5; tentatively, D is TRBD1 (5 bases). From germline, CDR1 is SGHKS and CDR2 YYEKEE (reference sequence). The ends were cut back, 1 base at V and 2 bases at J, with 7 bases in the middle. The CDR3 spans 14 residues. The CDR3 spells CASSLLGGNQPQHF. CDR3 DNA: TGTGCCAGCAGCTTGTTAGGGGGCAATCAGCCCCAGCATTTT.

The genes are TRBV5-6 and TRBJ1-1; D perhaps matches TRBD1 (6 bases). This CDR3 comprises 14 residues. Per germline, CDR1 SGHDT and CDR2 YYEEEE. The V and J ends lost 2 bases and 2 bases respectively, with 10 bases between them. CDR3 protein: CASSFSRGNTEAFF. CDR3 sequence (DNA): TGTGCCAGCAGCTTCAGCAGGGGCAACACTGAAGCTTTCTTT. Together with reference TRBV5-6 and TRBJ1-1, the CDR3 gives the full variable domain: DAGVTQSPTHLIKTRGQQVTLRCSPKSGHDTVSWYQQALGQGPQFIFQYYEEEERQRGNFPDRFSGHQFPNYSSELNVNALLLGDSALYLCASSFSRGNTEAFFGQGTRLTVV.

The chain employs TRBV3-1 (or the pseudogene TRBV3-2) and TRBJ2-3, with 12 bases that match TRBD2. This CDR3 has 19 amino acids. V shed 0 bases and J 3 bases; nucleotides not matched to a gene: 10. The V gene's germline CDR1 is LGHDT and CDR2 YNNKEL (reference sequence). The DNA for the CDR3 is TGTGCCAGCAGCCAAGATCAGTCTAGCGGGGGGGCCAGGACAGATACGCAGTATTTT. The encoded protein is CASSQDQSSGGARTDTQYF.

In its sample, this clone was seen once. The genes are TRBV3-1 (or the pseudogene TRBV3-2) and TRBJ1-1, with D possibly being TRBD1 (5 bases). V was trimmed by 6 bases and J by 1 base, leaving 12 bases between them. This CDR3 is built from 14 residues. Germline-derived CDR1 and CDR2 are LGHDT and YNNKEL (reference sequence). CDR3 in amino acids: CASSLDTRNTEAFF. Here the CDR3 DNA reads TGTGCCAGCAGTCTGGACACGCGGAACACTGAAGCTTTCTTT.

The CDR3 sequence: CASSQGDTEAFF. The CDR3 coding sequence is TGTGCCAGTTCACAAGGGGACACTGAAGCTTTCTTT. V and J are TRBV28 and TRBJ1-1; weak D call: TRBD1 (5 bases). This CDR3 comprises 12 residues. Trimming pared 9 bases from V and 3 bases from J, leaving 11 bases between. Germline loops: CDR1 MDHEN, CDR2 SYDVKM.

The J gene is TRBJ2-5, the V gene TRBV6-5, with 8 bases matching TRBD2. The ends lost 4 bases at V and 2 bases at J; junction bases unmatched: 6. There are 15 residues in the CDR3. The germline V gene has CDR1 MNHEY and CDR2 SVGAGI. In DNA form, the CDR3 reads TGTGCCAGCAGTTCTCCGGGACTAGGACAAGAGACCCAGTACTTC. Protein sequence: CASSSPGLGQETQYF.

This sequence joins TRBV28 and TRBJ2-7; maybe TRBD2 (6 bases). V shed 5 bases and J shed 6 bases, with 20 bases lying between them. The CDR3 is 15 amino acids. Germline assignment: CDR1 MDHEN and CDR2 SYDVKM. This chain's CDR3 is CASSPGLGGKGEQYF. DNA of the CDR3: TGTGCCAGCAGTCCCGGGCTTGGGGGGAAGGGCGAGCAGTACTTC.

V is TRBV19 and J is TRBJ1-5, with TRBD1 matching 7 bases. The CDR3 is made up of 14 amino acids. V shed 2 bases, J shed 5 bases, and the junction held 3 bases outside the gene matches. Looked up from germline, CDR1 is LNHDA and CDR2 is SQIVND (reference sequence). CDR3: CASSIMTGYQPQHF. Written as DNA, the CDR3 is TGTGCCAGTAGTATAATGACAGGGTATCAGCCCCAGCATTTT.

V gene TRBV6-6 combines with J gene TRBJ1-1; the D is unclear. Germline V gives CDR1 MNHNY, CDR2 SVGAGI (reference sequence). This CDR3 region has 14 residues. V was cut by 7 bases and J by 1 base, with 13 bases left in between. In nucleotides, the CDR3 is TGTGCCAGCACCCAAACTCTTAAGAACACTGAAGCTTTCTTT. This codes for CASTQTLKNTEAFF.

The chain employs TRBV2 and TRBJ2-3, with 9 bases matching TRBD2. With V trimmed by 2 bases and J by 7 bases, 13 bases remained unmatched. This CDR3 is built from 17 residues. In germline, CDR1 is SNHLY, CDR2 FYNNEI. CDR3 amino acids: CASSELMRGGSGNTQYF. The CDR3 DNA is TGTGCCAGCAGTGAATTGATGCGGGGGGGATCGGGAAATACGCAGTATTTT.

The chain links TRBV28 to TRBJ2-7, with 11 bases identical to TRBD1. In germline, CDR1 is MDHEN, CDR2 SYDVKM. Trimming removed 6 bases from V and 4 bases from J; junction bases left unmatched: 14. CDR3 length equals 17 residues. The CDR3, as DNA: TGTGCCAGCAGCCACACGCCCACCGGGACAGGGGGATACGAGCAGTACTTC. It translates to CASSHTPTGTGGYEQYF.

The rearrangement uses TRBV6-2 or TRBV6-3 and TRBJ2-7, with 10 nucleotides matching TRBD2. J gave up 2 bases and V 5 bases, and 3 bases lay outside the gene matches. The germline gives CDR1 MNHEY, CDR2 SVGEGT. The CDR3 spans 14 residues. The CDR3 sequence: CASSGSGGAYEQYF. The CDR3 nucleotides are TGTGCCAGCAGTGGGAGCGGGGGGGCCTACGAGCAGTACTTC.